This TCR beta chain is drawn from a study of immune evolution from preneoplasia to lung adenocarcinoma. Study in general: HLA loss of heterozygosity: under 7.5% AIS, about 15% MIA, roughly 35% ADC, none AAH.

The V gene lost 3 bases and the J gene lost 8 bases, with 17 bases spanning the gap. This CDR3 contains 15 residues. Germline V CDR1 and CDR2: MNHNS, SASEGT. This clone has a handful of counts. Its antigen remains unknown. Profiling relied on immunoSEQ multiplex PCR, and the TCRdb table lists in-frame clones only, not all of them. The sample has about 26,000 clones; just under 75% are singletons. Regarding the study as a whole: Later-stage lesions appeared to have more T cells, more diversity, less clonality. T cell clonality was higher in KRAS-mutant than EGFR-mutant or wild-type nodules.

The material sequenced was FFPE invasive lung adenocarcinoma tissue. This chain joins TRBV6-1 and TRBJ2-1, with TRBD1 as a possible D gene (6 bases). The receptor was isolated from a person between 60 and 69 years old with invasive lung adenocarcinoma. Some clones in this sample may be carry-over from other donors' samples. The CDR3 DNA reads TGTGCCAGCAGTGACGCTACAGGGAGTTGGGATGAGCAGTTCTTC. It yields the protein CASSDATGSWDEQFF.